This is a list of T cell receptor beta chains from one sample in a study of blood T cell repertoires in COVID-19. Only in-frame clones appear in the TCRdb table, and some are missing; sequencing was by immunoSEQ multiplex PCR. The sample includes about 250,000 clones, 85% to 90% seen only once; the top ten take under 2%. The specimen sequenced was PBMCs or T cells enriched from blood (not recorded which). Source of these receptors: a middle-aged man who had recovered from COVID-19. CDR3s include the opening cysteine and the closing phenylalanine or tryptophan.

v_call: TRBV14; j_call: TRBJ2-7; cdr3_aa: CASSQVRDSPSYEQYF
v_call: TRBV5-4; j_call: TRBJ1-5; cdr3_aa: CASSQGTGDNQPQHF
v_call: TRBV27; j_call: TRBJ1-1; cdr3_aa: CASSLLRPRGTEAFF
v_call: TRBV5-4; j_call: TRBJ1-1; cdr3_aa: CASSLGGGWNTEAFF
v_call: TRBV6-5; j_call: TRBJ1-1; cdr3_aa: CASRRQGAGTEAFF
v_call: TRBV18; j_call: TRBJ2-5; cdr3_aa: CASSPEGGRETQYF
v_call: TRBV3-1/TRBV3-2; j_call: TRBJ2-7; cdr3_aa: CASSQDLDRTYEQYF
v_call: TRBV13; j_call: TRBJ1-6; cdr3_aa: CASSLDTGTGISPLHF
v_call: TRBV9; j_call: TRBJ1-1; cdr3_aa: CASSTRGGPLTVGTEAFF
v_call: TRBV19; j_call: TRBJ1-6; cdr3_aa: CASSTSGTAVRPLHF
v_call: TRBV15; j_call: TRBJ1-3; cdr3_aa: CATSRDLNSFSGNTIYF
v_call: TRBV4-1; j_call: TRBJ2-5; cdr3_aa: CASSQRKERQGGGTQYF
v_call: TRBV7-2; j_call: TRBJ1-4; cdr3_aa: CASSFTGGNEKLFF
v_call: TRBV9; j_call: TRBJ1-2; cdr3_aa: CASSVGQVRHGYTF
v_call: TRBV4-1; j_call: TRBJ2-7; cdr3_aa: CASSQSRRAGEQYF
v_call: TRBV27; j_call: TRBJ1-1; cdr3_aa: CASSPLDRNTEAFF
v_call: TRBV28; j_call: TRBJ1-2; cdr3_aa: CASSYGQPSYGYTF
v_call: TRBV27; j_call: TRBJ2-7; cdr3_aa: CASSLAGQGLYEQYF
v_call: TRBV6-1; j_call: TRBJ1-1; cdr3_aa: CASSEAAGRAFF
v_call: TRBV5-6; j_call: TRBJ2-5; cdr3_aa: CASSFRETQYF
v_call: TRBV19; j_call: TRBJ2-7; cdr3_aa: CASSIAGTQFYEQYF
v_call: TRBV6-1; j_call: TRBJ2-3; cdr3_aa: CASSDVGELAGDPPPDTQYF
v_call: TRBV19; j_call: TRBJ2-3; cdr3_aa: CASRKTDGFGDTQYF
v_call: TRBV2; j_call: TRBJ2-7; cdr3_aa: CASSEYGYEQYF
v_call: TRBV9; j_call: TRBJ2-5; cdr3_aa: CASSVGVAGPQETQYF
v_call: TRBV5-1; j_call: TRBJ2-2; cdr3_aa: CASSLGDTGELFF
v_call: TRBV3-1/TRBV3-2; j_call: TRBJ2-4; cdr3_aa: CASSLQVSGGNIQYF
v_call: TRBV15; j_call: TRBJ2-5; cdr3_aa: CATSRDLDRGETQYF
v_call: TRBV15; j_call: TRBJ2-1; cdr3_aa: CATSREGGRGMSEQFF
v_call: TRBV2; j_call: TRBJ1-2; cdr3_aa: CATGTGGSYGYTF
v_call: TRBV19; j_call: TRBJ2-3; cdr3_aa: CASSIGLAGDTQYF
v_call: TRBV7-9; j_call: TRBJ1-1; cdr3_aa: CASSRRDSGTEAFF
v_call: TRBV3-1/TRBV3-2; j_call: TRBJ2-1; cdr3_aa: CASSQDTSSYNEQFF
v_call: TRBV28; j_call: TRBJ2-7; cdr3_aa: CASTLGQIYEQYF
v_call: TRBV7-9; j_call: TRBJ2-1; cdr3_aa: CAVGRGNYNEQFF
v_call: TRBV2; j_call: TRBJ1-5; cdr3_aa: CASSENSGEQPQHF
v_call: TRBV21-1; j_call: TRBJ2-1; cdr3_aa: CAVQASGRDEQFF
v_call: TRBV3-1/TRBV3-2; j_call: TRBJ2-1; cdr3_aa: CASSQQLAGGYNEQFF
v_call: TRBV28; j_call: TRBJ1-4; cdr3_aa: CASSSQDRGLGKLFF
v_call: TRBV19; j_call: TRBJ2-5; cdr3_aa: CASSIASGGEETQYF
v_call: TRBV7-2; j_call: TRBJ2-5; cdr3_aa: CASSSGIQETQYF
v_call: TRBV2; j_call: TRBJ1-3; cdr3_aa: CASRPQGAFGNTIYF
v_call: TRBV28; j_call: TRBJ2-1; cdr3_aa: CASSLRGTAYEQFF
v_call: TRBV5-1; j_call: TRBJ2-3; cdr3_aa: CASSLDTSGRAFTQYF
v_call: TRBV14; j_call: TRBJ2-2; cdr3_aa: CASSPRLAGPNTGELFF
v_call: TRBV19; j_call: TRBJ1-2; cdr3_aa: CASSIARTGMGYTF
v_call: TRBV25-1; j_call: TRBJ2-1; cdr3_aa: CASSSDRGRLAGEQFF
v_call: TRBV2; j_call: TRBJ1-1; cdr3_aa: CASRSGATEAFF
v_call: TRBV27; j_call: TRBJ1-5; cdr3_aa: CASSRPGQDHSYQPQHF
v_call: TRBV7-6; j_call: TRBJ2-4; cdr3_aa: CASSLGEAGLNIQYF